This T cell receptor beta chain was retrieved from a study of shared clonotypes between healthy human individuals. Study-wide results and caveats: Clonotype sharing among the donors was expected to vary with sequencing depth. Larger estimated richness was generally recorded for naive subsets relative to memory subsets. Researchers sampled only blood; tissue repertoires likely differ.

Per the study methods: Junction-only sequences without quality scores came from ImmunoSEQ, so filtering differed. Data came from immunoSEQ multiplex PCR; TCRdb stores just in-frame clones and leaves some out. V, J and clone size are those of that table, while D and trimming were read from the DNA. The table lists under 1,100,000 clones, approximately 72% of them singletons. A word on this clone: Antigen specificity is unknown.

The CDR3 runs to 16 residues. V was trimmed by 2 bases and J by 7 bases, leaving 21 bases between them. Germline V gives CDR1 MNHEY, CDR2 SVGAGI. The genes are TRBV6-5 and TRBJ2-7, with D possibly TRBD1 on 6 matching bases. Material for sequencing was memory CD4+ T cells sorted from blood. This sample's subset: CD45RA-negative fraction. The clonotype originates from a man aged 18 to 35 in good health. The CDR3 loop is CASSYGSGQSVREQYF. DNA of the CDR3: TGTGCCAGCAGTTACGGTTCCGGACAGTCGGTCAGAGAGCAGTACTTC.